Presented here are 9 T cell receptor beta chains from one specimen sequenced in a study of beta chain features in type 1 diabetes. Study-level findings and limits: Within each of all four CD4+ subsets, Type 1 diabetes patients had TCRB CDR3s that were moderately but significantly shorter.

The whole isolated RNA underwent reverse transcription, so sequencing captured expressed TCRB transcripts. Some clones are missing from TCRdb's copy, which holds only in-frame ones; the method was immunoSEQ multiplex PCR. In the table there are 120,000 or so clones, approximately 15% of which are singletons. These receptors' antigens are unknown. Sequenced sample: central memory CD4+ T cells from blood. The source is a man younger than 30 with type 1 diabetes.

The chain joins TRBV29-1 to TRBJ2-1; D perhaps matches TRBD2 (6 bases). Germline V gene data show CDR1 as SQVTM and CDR2 as ANQGSEA. Trimming removed 6 bases from V and 6 bases from J, with 15 bases in between. This CDR3 is 13 amino acids long. The CDR3 loop is CSVRRGGTNEQFF. DNA for the CDR3: TGCAGCGTCCGTCGCGGCGGGACCAATGAGCAGTTCTTC.

Only a few counts were recorded for this clone. The rearrangement joins TRBV5-1 to TRBJ2-7; tentative D call: TRBD1 (5 bases). The V end lost 4 bases, the J end lost 0 bases, and 14 bases lay between the germline ends. Germline-derived CDR1 and CDR2 are SGHRS and YFSETQ. This CDR3 is built from 15 residues. CDR3 sequence (DNA): TGCGCCAGCAGCCTCGTCACAGGTTACTCCTACGAGCAGTACTTC. Protein product: CASSLVTGYSYEQYF.

Ten or more counts support this clone. Additional DNA sequences in this sample encode the identical CDR3. The chain uses TRBV18 and TRBJ2-6; TRBD1 agrees at 9 bases. The CDR3 sequence is 19 residues long. Trimming took 1 base from V and 0 from J; bases not matched to a gene: 7. Germline V gene sequence: CDR1 KGHSH, CDR2 LQKENI. Written as DNA, the CDR3 is TGTGCCAGCTCACCACTACCGGGACAGGGAAACTCTGGGGCCAACGTCCTGACTTTC. This translates into CASSPLPGQGNSGANVLTF.

The V gene is TRBV4-1, the J gene TRBJ1-2; D gene ambiguous. This CDR3 has 14 amino acids. Per the germline V gene, CDR1 is MGHRA and CDR2 is YSYEKL. V dropped 0 bases and J dropped 8 bases, with 13 bases sitting between them. CDR3 bases: TGCGCCAGCAGCCAAGATCTTGAGGGCGCGGGCTACACCTTC. This translates into CASSQDLEGAGYTF.

This clone was found a few times. A read error may be the cause here, since a much bigger clone is one base away. Within the sample, other DNA sequences also encode this same CDR3. The chain carries TRBV7-6 and TRBJ2-2; D might be TRBD1 or TRBD2, each matching 6 bases. V shed 1 base and J shed 7 bases, with 19 bases lying between them. The germline CDR1 and CDR2 sequences are SGHVS and FNYEAQ. The CDR3 runs to 17 residues. In nucleotides, the CDR3 is TGTGCCAGCAGCTTAGTCTCGGGGGCGGTAGGAGTCGGGGAGCTGTTTTTT. Protein: CASSLVSGAVGVGELFF.

The J gene is TRBJ2-7, the V gene TRBV6-5; D may be TRBD2 (5 bases). Germline V gene lookup returns CDR1 MNHEY and CDR2 SVGAGI. The CDR3 extends over 15 amino acids. V gave up 0 bases and J gave up 3 bases, with 12 bases separating them. CDR3 nucleotide sequence: TGTGCCAGCAGTTACTCGGACCGCGAGGGCTACGAGCAGTACTTC. Its protein product is CASSYSDREGYEQYF.

The chain joins TRBV29-1 to TRBJ2-3, with TRBD2 identical over 12 bases. Trimming at V came to 4 bases and at J to 10 bases, leaving 18 bases not matched to a gene. The CDR3 loop spans 17 amino acids. Per germline, CDR1 SQVTM and CDR2 ANQGSEA. The CDR3 bases are TGCAGCGTTGTGATATCGACTAGCGGGGGCCCTATGGGGGCGCAGTATTTT. It specifies CSVVISTSGGPMGAQYF.

The V and J genes are TRBV5-6 and TRBJ1-2, with D tentatively TRBD1 (6 bases). From germline, CDR1 is SGHDT and CDR2 YYEEEE. CDR3 length equals 14 residues. Trimming took off 4 bases at V and 1 base at J, with 11 bases between the two ends. The CDR3, as DNA: TGTGCCAGCAGCGGGGACACGGTTAACTATGGCTACACCTTC. Its protein product is CASSGDTVNYGYTF.

This chain joins TRBV7-6 and TRBJ2-3; TRBD2 matches at 12 bases. V trimming: 4 bases; J trimming: 4 bases; junction bases outside the gene matches: 0. The CDR3 spans 14 residues. Germline loops: CDR1 SGHVS, CDR2 FNYEAQ. CDR3 residues: CASSSSGGADTQYF. The DNA of the CDR3 is TGTGCCAGCAGCTCTAGCGGGGGGGCAGATACGCAGTATTTT. The whole variable domain, remainder taken from reference TRBV7-6 and TRBJ2-3, is GAGVSQSPRYKVTKRGQDVALRCDPISGHVSLYWYRQALGQGPEFLTYFNYEAQQDKSGLPNDRFSAERPEGSISTLTIQRTEQRDSAMYRCASSSSGGADTQYFGPGTRLTVL.